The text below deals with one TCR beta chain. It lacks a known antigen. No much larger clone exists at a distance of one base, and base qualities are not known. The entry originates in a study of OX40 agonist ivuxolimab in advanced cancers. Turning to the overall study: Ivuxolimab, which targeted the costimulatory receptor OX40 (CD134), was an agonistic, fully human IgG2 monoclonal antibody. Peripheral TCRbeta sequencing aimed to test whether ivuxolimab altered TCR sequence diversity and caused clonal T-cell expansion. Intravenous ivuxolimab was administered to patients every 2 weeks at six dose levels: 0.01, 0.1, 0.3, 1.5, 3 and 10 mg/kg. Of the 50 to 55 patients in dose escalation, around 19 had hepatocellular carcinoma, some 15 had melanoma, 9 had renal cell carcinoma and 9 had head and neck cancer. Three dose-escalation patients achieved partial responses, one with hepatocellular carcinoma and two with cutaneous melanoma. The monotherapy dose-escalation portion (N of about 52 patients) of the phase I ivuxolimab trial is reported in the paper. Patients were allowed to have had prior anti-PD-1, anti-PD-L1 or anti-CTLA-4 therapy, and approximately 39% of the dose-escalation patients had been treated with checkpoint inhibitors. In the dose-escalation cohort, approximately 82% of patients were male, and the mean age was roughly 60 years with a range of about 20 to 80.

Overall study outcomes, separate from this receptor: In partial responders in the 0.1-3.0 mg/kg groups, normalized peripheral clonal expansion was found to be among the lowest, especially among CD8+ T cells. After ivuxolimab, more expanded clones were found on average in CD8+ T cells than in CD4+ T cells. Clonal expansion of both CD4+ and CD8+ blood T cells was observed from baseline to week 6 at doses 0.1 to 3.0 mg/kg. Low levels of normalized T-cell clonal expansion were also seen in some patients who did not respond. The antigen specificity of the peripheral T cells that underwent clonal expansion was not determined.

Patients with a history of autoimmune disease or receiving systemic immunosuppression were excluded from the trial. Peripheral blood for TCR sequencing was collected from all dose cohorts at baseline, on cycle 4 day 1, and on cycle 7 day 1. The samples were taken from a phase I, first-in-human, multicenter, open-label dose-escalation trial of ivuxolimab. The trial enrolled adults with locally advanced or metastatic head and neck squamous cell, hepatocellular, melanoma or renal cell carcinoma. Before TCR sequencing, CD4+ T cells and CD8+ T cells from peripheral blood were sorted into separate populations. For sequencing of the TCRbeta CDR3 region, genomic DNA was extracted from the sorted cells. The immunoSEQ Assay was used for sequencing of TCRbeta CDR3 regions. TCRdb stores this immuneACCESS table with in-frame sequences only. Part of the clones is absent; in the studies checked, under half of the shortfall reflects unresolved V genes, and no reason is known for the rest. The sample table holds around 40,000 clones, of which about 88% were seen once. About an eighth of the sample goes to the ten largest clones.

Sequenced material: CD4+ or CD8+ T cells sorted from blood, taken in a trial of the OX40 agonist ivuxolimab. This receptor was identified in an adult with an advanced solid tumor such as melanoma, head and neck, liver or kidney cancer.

This receptor carries the CDR3 CASSPTGPKGFYSNQPQHF. The nucleotide sequence reads as follows: TGTGCCAGCAGCCCCACCGGACCTAAGGGGTTCTATAGCAATCAGCCCCAGCATTTT. The rearrangement joined TRBV12-1 to TRBJ1-5; TRBD1, as called in the table, went unchecked against the DNA. TRBV12-1 is termed a pseudogene. The cysteine opens and the phenylalanine closes a CDR3 of 19 amino acids. Just the 57-base CDR3 DNA is kept, in frame starting at base 1.